This TCR beta chain was recovered during a study of human T cells and chemical hapten exposure (dated by TCRdb to about 2021). Background for the entire study: For sensitization, 2% DPC in acetone was applied to a 2 cm by 2 cm area of upper inner arm skin. Throughout the roughly 23-week study period, patients were also given weekly therapeutic DPC doses on the scalp. Patch testing was done on the upper back using Finn chambers containing 0.01% DPC, and results were scored after 6 days according to International Contact Dermatitis Research Group standards. The patient cohort, mostly female, included alopecia areata with under or over 50% scalp involvement, alopecia totalis and alopecia universalis. Libraries were pooled for sequencing, and per-sample TCR yields varied mainly because of small differences in library volumes within the pool. The study tracked peripheral blood TCR repertoire changes in vivo during primary and secondary sensitization to the hapten diphenylcyclopropenone (DPC) in alopecia patients. Blood was sampled from patients pre-sensitization (week 0) and at 2, 6 and about 24 weeks after DPC sensitization. For TCR sequencing, blood came from 25 to 35 alopecia patients at anywhere from one to four time points (pre-sensitization, 2, 6 and 24 weeks). Broad study findings and their caveats: The number of PT1 expanded TCRs positively correlated with patch test score, significant at thresholds 8, 16 and 32 but not 4. The number of TCRs above 1 in 1000 frequency did not change with DPC sensitization; there was no evidence of global repertoire structure alterations. Compared with pre-sensitization or healthy control sets, expanded TCRs formed significantly more large CDR3 similarity clusters, which is consistent with antigen-driven responses. Because every patient had alopecia, a presumed autoimmune disease, the patients' immune response might differ from that of healthy individuals. After repeated subsampling, changes were observed in the strength of the expansion versus patch-test correlation and in the threshold at which the correlation became significant.

The library was prepared using RACE. The listed sequencing device is NextSeq 500. Library preparation attached unique molecular identifiers to individual cDNA molecules for quantitative, reproducible TCR counting. From each blood RNA sample, both TCR alpha and TCR beta chains were sequenced. For the original study's pipeline: A median of approximately 100,000 TCRs per sample was observed, with a range of roughly 20,000 to 750,000. The Decombinator software suite was used to annotate V, J and CDR3 in the TCR reads. Every sample was subsampled to the same number of TCRs (28,000) for the PS versus PT1 abundance plots. TCRs were defined as expanded if absent before sensitization and observed at least eight times at the 2-week time point. TCRdb applied fastp at Q25 and MiXCR to the public reads, then kept only in-frame beta chains. Merged by CDR3 protein, the rows form single entries marked with the most common genes and DNA. None of the V and J calls come from the authors' own analysis; TCRdb made them. The sample yields about 70,000 distinct CDR3 sequences; about 9% were counted once. The leading ten clones occupy approximately 3.5% of the sample.

Including the terminal cysteine and phenylalanine, the CDR3 comprises 13 residues. Solely the CDR3 DNA is kept, with 39 bases framed from the first base. Deletion took 7 bases off V and 6 bases off J, with a span of 16 bases between the germline ends. The germline V gene (reference sequence) specifies PRHDT as CDR1 and FYEKMQ as CDR2. To note about this clonotype: Its antigen has not been determined. No much larger clonotype is one base removed from it; base qualities were not supplied.

The sample's time point label is to be understood as: patch test 2, 6 weeks after DPC sensitization. The intended sense of this specimen's treatment or condition label: therapeutic diphenylcyclopropenone sensitization with weekly scalp DPC. Blood at each patch-test visit was drawn before the patch test was applied. Patients were eligible if aged 18 to 70, diagnosed with alopecia and judged suitable for DPC therapy, and pregnant patients were excluded. Total RNA was extracted from unfractionated whole blood that had been collected in Tempus Blood RNA tubes. Recombination linked TRBV13 to TRBJ2-7, with the D gene too uncertain to name. The sequence was obtained from a woman aged 45-65 years with alopecia areata. Some clones in this sample may be carry-over from other donors' samples. The sample consisted of whole blood, taken in connection with sensitization to the hapten diphenylcyclopropenone (DPC). The CDR3 is CASKGNPYTEQYF. The bases are TGTGCCAGCAAAGGGAACCCTTATACCGAGCAGTACTTC.